This T cell receptor beta chain was documented in a study of CD8+CD57+ T cells in acquired aplastic anemia. Study results and limitations: Researchers reported that CD8+ Simpson's diversity was not significantly different in patients versus controls.

Details on this clonotype: What it binds is unknown.

TCR beta VDJ combinations and CDR3 sequences were profiled from genomic DNA. TCRdb fed the reads into MiXCR, producing one record per CDR3 protein. The profile shows nearly 60,000 distinct CDR3 sequences, around 60% of them singletons. Trimming took off 1 base at V and 5 bases at J, with 5 bases between the two ends. CDR3 size: 11 residues. Germline V CDR1 and CDR2: DFQATT, SNEGSKA (reference sequence). Patients chosen for sequencing had CD8+CD57+ cells that had expanded, as shown by flow cytometry. Receipt of therapy had not occurred in any patient by the time of blood sampling. The receptor was isolated from a human donor with aplastic anemia. This sequence joins TRBV20-1 and TRBJ2-5; D is undetermined. The sample consisted of sorted CD4+, CD8+, or CD8+CD57+ T cells (not recorded which) from PBMCs. The CDR3 here is CSARGSETQYF. CDR3 DNA: TGCAGTGCTAGAGGATCGGAGACCCAGTACTTC.